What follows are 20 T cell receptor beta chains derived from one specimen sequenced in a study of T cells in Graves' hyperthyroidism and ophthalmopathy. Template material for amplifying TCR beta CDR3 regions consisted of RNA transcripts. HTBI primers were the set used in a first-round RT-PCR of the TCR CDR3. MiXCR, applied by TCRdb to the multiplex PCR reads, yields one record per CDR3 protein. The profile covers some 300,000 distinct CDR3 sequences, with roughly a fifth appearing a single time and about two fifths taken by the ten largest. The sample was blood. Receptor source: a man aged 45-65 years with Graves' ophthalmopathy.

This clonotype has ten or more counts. The CDR3 reads CSADLLGTVYEQYF. As DNA, the CDR3 is TGCAGTGCTGACCTCCTCGGGACAGTCTACGAGCAGTACTTC. This chain links TRBV20-1 with TRBJ2-7; 7 nucleotides agree with TRBD1. This CDR3 comprises 14 residues. In germline, CDR1 is DFQATT, CDR2 SNEGSKA (reference sequence). Trimming took 5 bases from V and 3 from J; bases not matched to a gene: 10.

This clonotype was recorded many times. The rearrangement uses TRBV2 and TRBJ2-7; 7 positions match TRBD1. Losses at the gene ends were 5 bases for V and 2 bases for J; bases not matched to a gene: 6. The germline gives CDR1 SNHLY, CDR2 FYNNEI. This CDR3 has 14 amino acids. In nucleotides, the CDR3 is TGTGCCAGCAGTCTCCGGGACAGCACCTACGAGCAGTACTTC. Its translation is CASSLRDSTYEQYF.

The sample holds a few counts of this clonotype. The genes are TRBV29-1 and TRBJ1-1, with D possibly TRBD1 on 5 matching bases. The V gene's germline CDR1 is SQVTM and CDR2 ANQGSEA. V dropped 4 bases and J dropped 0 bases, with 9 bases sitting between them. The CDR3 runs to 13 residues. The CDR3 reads CSVGGRMNTEAFF. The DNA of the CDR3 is TGCAGCGTTGGGGGCCGGATGAACACTGAAGCTTTCTTT.

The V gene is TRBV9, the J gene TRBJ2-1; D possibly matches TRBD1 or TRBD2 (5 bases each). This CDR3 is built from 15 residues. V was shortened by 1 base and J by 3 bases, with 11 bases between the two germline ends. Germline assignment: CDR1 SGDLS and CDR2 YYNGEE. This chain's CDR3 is CASSVTGRNYNEQFF. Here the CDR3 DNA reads TGTGCCAGCAGCGTAACGGGACGGAACTACAATGAGCAGTTCTTC.

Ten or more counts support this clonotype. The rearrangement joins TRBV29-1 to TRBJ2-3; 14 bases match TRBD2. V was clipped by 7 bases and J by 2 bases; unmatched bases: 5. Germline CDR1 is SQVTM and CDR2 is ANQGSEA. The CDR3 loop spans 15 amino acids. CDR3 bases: TGCAGCGGAGGGACTAGCGGGAGTTCCACAGATACGCAGTATTTT. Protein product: CSGGTSGSSTDTQYF.

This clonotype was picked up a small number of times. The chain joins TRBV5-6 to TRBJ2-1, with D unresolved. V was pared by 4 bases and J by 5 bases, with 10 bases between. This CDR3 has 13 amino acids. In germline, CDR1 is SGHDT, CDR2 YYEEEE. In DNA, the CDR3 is TGTGCCAGCAGCCCGTCTTTTAACAATGAGCAGTTCTTC. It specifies CASSPSFNNEQFF.

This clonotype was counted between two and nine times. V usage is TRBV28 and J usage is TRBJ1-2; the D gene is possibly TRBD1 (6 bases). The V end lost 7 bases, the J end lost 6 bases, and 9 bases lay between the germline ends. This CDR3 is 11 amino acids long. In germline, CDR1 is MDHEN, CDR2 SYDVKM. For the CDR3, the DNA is TGTGCCAGCATACAGGGTAATGGCTACACCTTC. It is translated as CASIQGNGYTF.

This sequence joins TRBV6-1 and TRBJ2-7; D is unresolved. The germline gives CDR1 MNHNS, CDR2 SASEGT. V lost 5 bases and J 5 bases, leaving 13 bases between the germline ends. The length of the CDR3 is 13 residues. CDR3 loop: CASSQDGENEQYF. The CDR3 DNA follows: TGTGCCAGCAGTCAGGACGGAGAGAACGAGCAGTACTTC.

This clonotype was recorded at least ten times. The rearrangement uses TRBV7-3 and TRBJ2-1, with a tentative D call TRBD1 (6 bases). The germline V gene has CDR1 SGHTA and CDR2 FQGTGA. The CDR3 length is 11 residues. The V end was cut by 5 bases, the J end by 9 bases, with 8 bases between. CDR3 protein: CASSTGSEQFF. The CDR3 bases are TGTGCCAGCAGCACAGGGAGTGAGCAGTTCTTC.

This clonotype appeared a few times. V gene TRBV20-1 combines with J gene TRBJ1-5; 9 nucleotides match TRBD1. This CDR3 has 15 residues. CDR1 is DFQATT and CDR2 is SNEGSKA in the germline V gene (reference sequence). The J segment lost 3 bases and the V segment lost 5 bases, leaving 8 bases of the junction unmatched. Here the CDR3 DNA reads TGCAGTGCTGCTGACAGGGGGAGGAACAATCAGCCCCAGCATTTT. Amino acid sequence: CSAADRGRNNQPQHF.

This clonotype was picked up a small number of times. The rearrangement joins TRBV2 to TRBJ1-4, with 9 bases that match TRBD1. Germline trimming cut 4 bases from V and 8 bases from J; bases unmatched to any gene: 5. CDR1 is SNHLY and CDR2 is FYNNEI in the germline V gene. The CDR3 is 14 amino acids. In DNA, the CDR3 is TGTGCCAGCAGTGCCCGACAGGGGGACGAAAAACTGTTTTTT. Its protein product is CASSARQGDEKLFF.

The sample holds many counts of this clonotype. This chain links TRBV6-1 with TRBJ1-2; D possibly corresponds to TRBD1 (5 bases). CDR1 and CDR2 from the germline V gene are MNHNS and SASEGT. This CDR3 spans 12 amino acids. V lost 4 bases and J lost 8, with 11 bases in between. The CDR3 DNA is TGTGCCAGCAGTGTTCAGGGTGAAGGCTACACCTTC. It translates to CASSVQGEGYTF.

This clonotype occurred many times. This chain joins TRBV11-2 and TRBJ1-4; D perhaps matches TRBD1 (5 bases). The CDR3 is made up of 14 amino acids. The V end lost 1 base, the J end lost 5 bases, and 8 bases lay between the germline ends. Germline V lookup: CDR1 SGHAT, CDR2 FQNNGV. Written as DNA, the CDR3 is TGTGCCAGCAGCTTAGGGAACAGGAATGAAAAACTGTTTTTT. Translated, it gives CASSLGNRNEKLFF. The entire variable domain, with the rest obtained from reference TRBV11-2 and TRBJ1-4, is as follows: EAGVAQSPRYKIIEKRQSVAFWCNPISGHATLYWYQQILGQGPKLLIQFQNNGVVDDSQLPKDRFSAERLKGVDSTLKIQPAKLEDSAVYLCASSLGNRNEKLFFGSGTQLSVL.

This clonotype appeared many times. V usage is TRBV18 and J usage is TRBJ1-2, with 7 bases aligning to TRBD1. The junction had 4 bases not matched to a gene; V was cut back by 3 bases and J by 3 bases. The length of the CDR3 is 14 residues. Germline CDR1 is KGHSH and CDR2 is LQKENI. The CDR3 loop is CASSPAGTDYGYTF. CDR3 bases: TGTGCCAGCTCACCTGCCGGGACAGACTATGGCTACACCTTC.

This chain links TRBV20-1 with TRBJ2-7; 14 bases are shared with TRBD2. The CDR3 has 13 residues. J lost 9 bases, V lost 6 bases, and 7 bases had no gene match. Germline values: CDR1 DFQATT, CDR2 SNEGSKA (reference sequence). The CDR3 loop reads CSAPGTSGSWQYF. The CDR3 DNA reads TGCAGTGCCCCCGGGACTAGCGGGAGCTGGCAGTACTTC.

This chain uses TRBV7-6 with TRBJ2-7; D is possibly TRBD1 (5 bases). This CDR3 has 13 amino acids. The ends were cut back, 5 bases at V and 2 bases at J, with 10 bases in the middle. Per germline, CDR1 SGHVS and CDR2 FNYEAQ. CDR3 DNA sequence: TGTGCCAGCAGCCCCAGGGTTACCTACGAGCAGTACTTC. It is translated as CASSPRVTYEQYF.

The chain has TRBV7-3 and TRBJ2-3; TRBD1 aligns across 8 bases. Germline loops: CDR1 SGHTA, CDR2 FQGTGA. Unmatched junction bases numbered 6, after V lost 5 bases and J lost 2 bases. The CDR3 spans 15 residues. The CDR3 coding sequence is TGTGCCAGCAGCCCCGACAGGGGAACCACAGATACGCAGTATTTT. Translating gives CASSPDRGTTDTQYF.

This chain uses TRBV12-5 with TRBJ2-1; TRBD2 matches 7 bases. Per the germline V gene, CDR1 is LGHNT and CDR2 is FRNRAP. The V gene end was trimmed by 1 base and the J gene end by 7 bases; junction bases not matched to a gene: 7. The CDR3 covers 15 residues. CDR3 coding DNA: TGTGCTAGTGGTTTGGAAGGGACTACGCGTAATGAGCAGTTCTTC. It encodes CASGLEGTTRNEQFF.

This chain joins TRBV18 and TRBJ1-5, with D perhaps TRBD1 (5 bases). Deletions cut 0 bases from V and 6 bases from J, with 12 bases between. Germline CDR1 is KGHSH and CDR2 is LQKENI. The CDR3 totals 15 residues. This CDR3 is CASSPPGGDGQPQHF. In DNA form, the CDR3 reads TGTGCCAGCTCACCACCGGGGGGGGACGGTCAGCCCCAGCATTTT.

The CDR3 nucleotides read TGTGCCAGCAGCCAAGACAGGTGGGGCTATGGCTACACCTTC. Encoded protein: CASSQDRWGYGYTF. The V gene is TRBV14, the J gene TRBJ1-2; D is unresolved. Germline V CDR1 and CDR2: SGHDN, FVKESK. Trimming shortened V by 0 bases and J by 4 bases, and 9 bases separated the two germline ends. The CDR3 length is 14 residues. Together with reference TRBV14 and TRBJ1-2, the CDR3 gives the full variable domain: EAGVTQFPSHSVIEKGQTVTLRCDPISGHDNLYWYRRVMGKEIKFLLHFVKESKQDESGMPNNRFLAERTGGTYSTLKVQPAELEDSGVYFCASSQDRWGYGYTFGSGTRLTVV.